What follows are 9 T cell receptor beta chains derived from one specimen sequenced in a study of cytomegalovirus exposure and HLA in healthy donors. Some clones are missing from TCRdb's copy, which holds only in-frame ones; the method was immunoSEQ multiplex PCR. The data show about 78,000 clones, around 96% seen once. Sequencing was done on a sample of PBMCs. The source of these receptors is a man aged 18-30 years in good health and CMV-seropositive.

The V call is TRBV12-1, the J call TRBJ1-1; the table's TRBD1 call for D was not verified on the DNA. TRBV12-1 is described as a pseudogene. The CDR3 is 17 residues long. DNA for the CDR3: TGTGCCAGCAGCTTGAACCGGGACAGGGGGCGATCCACTGAAGCTTTCTTT. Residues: CASSLNRDRGRSTEAFF.

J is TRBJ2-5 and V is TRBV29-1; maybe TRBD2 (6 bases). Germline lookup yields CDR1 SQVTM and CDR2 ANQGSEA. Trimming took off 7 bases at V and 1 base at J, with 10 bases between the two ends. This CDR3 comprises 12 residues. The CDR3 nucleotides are TGCAGCGGGGGGGTTTTCCAAGAGACCCAGTACTTC. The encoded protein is CSGGVFQETQYF.

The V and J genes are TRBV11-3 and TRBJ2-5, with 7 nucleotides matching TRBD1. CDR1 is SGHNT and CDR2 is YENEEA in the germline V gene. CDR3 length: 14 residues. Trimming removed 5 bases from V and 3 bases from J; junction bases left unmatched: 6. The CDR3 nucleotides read TGTGCCAGCAGCCCCCGGGACAGCGAAGAGACCCAGTACTTC. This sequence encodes CASSPRDSEETQYF.

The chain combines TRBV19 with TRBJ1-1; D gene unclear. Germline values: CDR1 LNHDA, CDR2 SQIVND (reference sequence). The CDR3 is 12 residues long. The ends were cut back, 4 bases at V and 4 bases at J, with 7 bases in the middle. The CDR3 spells CASSKQSTEAFF. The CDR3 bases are TGTGCCAGTAGTAAACAGAGCACTGAAGCTTTCTTT.

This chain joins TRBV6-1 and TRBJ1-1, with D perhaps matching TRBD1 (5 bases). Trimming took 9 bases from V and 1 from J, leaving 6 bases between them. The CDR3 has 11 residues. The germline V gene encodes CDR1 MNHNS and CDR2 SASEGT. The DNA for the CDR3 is TGTGCCAGTGGACAGAACACTGAAGCTTTCTTT. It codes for CASGQNTEAFF.

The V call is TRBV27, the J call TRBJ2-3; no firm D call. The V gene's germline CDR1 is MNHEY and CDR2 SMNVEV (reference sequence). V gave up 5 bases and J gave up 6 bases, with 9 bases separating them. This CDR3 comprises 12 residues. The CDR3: CASSPNFDTQYF. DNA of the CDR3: TGTGCCAGCAGTCCGAACTTTGATACGCAGTATTTT.

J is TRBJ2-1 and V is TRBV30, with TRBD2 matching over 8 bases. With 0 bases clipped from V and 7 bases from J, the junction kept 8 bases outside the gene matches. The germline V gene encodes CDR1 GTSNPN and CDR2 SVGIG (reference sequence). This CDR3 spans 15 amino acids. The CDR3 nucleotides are TGTGCCTGGAGTGTCCGACTAGCGTTGCGGAATGAGCAGTTCTTC. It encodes CAWSVRLALRNEQFF. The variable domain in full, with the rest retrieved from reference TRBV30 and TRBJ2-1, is SQTIHQWPATLVQPVGSPLSLECTVEGTSNPNLYWYRQAAGRGLQLLFYSVGIGQISSEVPQNLSASRPQDRQFILSSKKLLLSDSGFYLCAWSVRLALRNEQFFGPGTRLTVL.

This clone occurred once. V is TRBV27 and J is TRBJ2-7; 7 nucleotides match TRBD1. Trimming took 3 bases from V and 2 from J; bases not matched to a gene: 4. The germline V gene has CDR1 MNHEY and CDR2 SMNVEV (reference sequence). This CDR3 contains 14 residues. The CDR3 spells CASSFWDSPYEQYF. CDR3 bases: TGTGCCAGCAGTTTTTGGGACAGTCCCTACGAGCAGTACTTC.

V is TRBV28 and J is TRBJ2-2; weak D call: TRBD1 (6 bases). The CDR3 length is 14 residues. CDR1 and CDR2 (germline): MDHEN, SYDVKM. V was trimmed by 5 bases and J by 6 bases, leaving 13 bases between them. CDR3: CASSPNQGSGELFF. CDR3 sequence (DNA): TGTGCCAGCAGTCCAAACCAGGGGTCCGGGGAGCTGTTTTTT.